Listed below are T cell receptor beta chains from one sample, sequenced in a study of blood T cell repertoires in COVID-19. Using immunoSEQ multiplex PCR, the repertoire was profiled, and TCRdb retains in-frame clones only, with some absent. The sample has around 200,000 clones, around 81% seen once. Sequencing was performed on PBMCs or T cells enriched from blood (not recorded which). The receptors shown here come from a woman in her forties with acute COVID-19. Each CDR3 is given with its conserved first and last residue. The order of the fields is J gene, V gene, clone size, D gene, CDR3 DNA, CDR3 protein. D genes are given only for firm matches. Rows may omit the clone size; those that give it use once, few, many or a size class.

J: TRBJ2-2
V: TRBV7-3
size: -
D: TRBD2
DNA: TGTGCCAGCAGCTTCTCGACTAGCGGGGATGTATGGCTCACCGGGGAGCTGTTTTTT
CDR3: CASSFSTSGDVWLTGELFF

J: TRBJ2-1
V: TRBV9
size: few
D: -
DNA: TGTGCCAGCAGCGTAGGAAAGGGGAGGTCCTACAATGAGCAGTTCTTC
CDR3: CASSVGKGRSYNEQFF

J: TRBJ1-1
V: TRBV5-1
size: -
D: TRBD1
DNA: TGCGCCAGCAGCTTGGGGACAGGGGGTAATGTAGCTTTCTTT
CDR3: CASSLGTGGNVAFF

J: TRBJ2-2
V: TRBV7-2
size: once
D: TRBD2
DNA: TGTGCCAGCAGCCACGTAGCGGGCACCGGGGAGCTGTTTTTT
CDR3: CASSHVAGTGELFF

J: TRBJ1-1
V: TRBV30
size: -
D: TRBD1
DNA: TGTGCCTCCTCGACAGGGGGAAACACTGAAGCTTTCTTT
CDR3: CASSTGGNTEAFF

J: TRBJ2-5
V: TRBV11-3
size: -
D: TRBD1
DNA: TGTGCCAGCAGCTTAGCTTTGGACAGGGTCCAAGAGACCCAGTACTTC
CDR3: CASSLALDRVQETQYF

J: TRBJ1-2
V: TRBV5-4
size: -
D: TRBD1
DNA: TGTGCCAGCAGCTTGTTAACAGGGGGATACTATGGCTACACCTTC
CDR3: CASSLLTGGYYGYTF

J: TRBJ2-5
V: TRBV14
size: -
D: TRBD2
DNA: TGTGCCAGCAGCCAAGTAGCGGGAGCAGCAGAGACCCAGTACTTC
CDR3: CASSQVAGAAETQYF

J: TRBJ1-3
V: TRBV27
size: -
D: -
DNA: TGTGCCAGCAGCCGAAGCACAGGTTCTGGAAACACCATATATTTT
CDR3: CASSRSTGSGNTIYF

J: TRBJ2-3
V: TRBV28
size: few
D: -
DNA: TGTGCCAGCAGTCCCCCCATGTTTGCGGGACCCCGGGGTGGAGATACGCAGTATTTT
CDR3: CASSPPMFAGPRGGDTQYF

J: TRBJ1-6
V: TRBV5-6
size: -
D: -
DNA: TGTGCCAGCAGAAATACCGTTGAGAGCTCCTATAATTCACCCCTCCACTTT
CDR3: CASRNTVESSYNSPLHF

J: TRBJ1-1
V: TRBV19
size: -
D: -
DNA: TGTGCCAGTACCCTGACGGAGGCGAACACTGAAGCTTTCTTT
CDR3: CASTLTEANTEAFF

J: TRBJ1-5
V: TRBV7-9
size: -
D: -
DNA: TGTGCCAGCAGCTTATCGAGCAGGGGCAATCAGCCCCAGCATTTT
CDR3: CASSLSSRGNQPQHF

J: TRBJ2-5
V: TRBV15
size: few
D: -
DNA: TGTGCCACCAGCACTAACAGGGCCCAAGAGACCCAGTACTTC
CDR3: CATSTNRAQETQYF

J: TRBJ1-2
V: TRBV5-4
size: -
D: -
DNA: TGTGCCAGCAGCTTGGGGACAGCTACTATTAATGGCTACACCTTC
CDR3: CASSLGTATINGYTF

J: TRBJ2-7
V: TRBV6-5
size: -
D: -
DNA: TGTGCCAGCAGAAGACTACCCTACGAGCAGTACTTC
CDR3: CASRRLPYEQYF

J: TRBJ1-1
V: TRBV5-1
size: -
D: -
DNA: TGCGCCAGCAGCCGCGGGGGGGTCCGCACCACTGAAGCTTTCTTT
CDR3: CASSRGGVRTTEAFF

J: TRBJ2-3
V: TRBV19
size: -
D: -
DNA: TGTGCCAGTAGTATGATGTCCGGTCTAGCGAGCACCACAGATACGCAGTATTTT
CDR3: CASSMMSGLASTTDTQYF

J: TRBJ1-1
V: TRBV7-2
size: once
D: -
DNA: TGTGCCAGCAGCTTAAAGAGAACTGAAGCTTTCTTT
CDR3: CASSLKRTEAFF

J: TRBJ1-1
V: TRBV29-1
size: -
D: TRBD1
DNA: TGCAGCGTCAAGAGACAGGGCTCTGTGGACACTGAAGCTTTCTTT
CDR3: CSVKRQGSVDTEAFF

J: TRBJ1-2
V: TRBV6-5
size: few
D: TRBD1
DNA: TGTGCCAGCAGTTCCTCCCCAGGGGGCCTTGGTGGCTACACCTTC
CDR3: CASSSSPGGLGGYTF

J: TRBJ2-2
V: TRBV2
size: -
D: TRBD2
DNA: TGTGCCAGCAGGGGGACTAGCGTCAACACCGGGGAGCTGTTTTTT
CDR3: CASRGTSVNTGELFF

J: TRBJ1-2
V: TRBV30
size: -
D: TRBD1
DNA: TGTGCCTGGGCAGGGGGCGCGGGTGGCTACACCTTC
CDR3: CAWAGGAGGYTF

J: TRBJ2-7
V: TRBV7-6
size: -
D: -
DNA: TGTGCCAGCAGCTTAGGAGCGGACGAGCAGTACTTC
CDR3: CASSLGADEQYF

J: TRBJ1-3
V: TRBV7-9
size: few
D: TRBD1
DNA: TGTGCCAGCAGCCCACCGGACAGGGGTCACACCATATATTTT
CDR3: CASSPPDRGHTIYF

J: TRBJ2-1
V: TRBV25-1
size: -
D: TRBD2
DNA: TGTGCCAGCAAGGGACTAGCTTGGGATGAGCAGTTCTTC
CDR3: CASKGLAWDEQFF

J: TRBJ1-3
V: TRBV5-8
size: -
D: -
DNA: TGTGCCAGCAGCTTGTACAGATCTGGAAACACCATATATTTT
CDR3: CASSLYRSGNTIYF

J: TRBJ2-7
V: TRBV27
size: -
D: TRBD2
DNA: TGTGCCAGCAGTTTATCTCCTAGCGGGAGGACCTCCTACGAGCAGTACTTC
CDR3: CASSLSPSGRTSYEQYF

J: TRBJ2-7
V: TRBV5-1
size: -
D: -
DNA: TGCGCCAGCAGCAACGGGGGGCGGCGCAATCTCGCCCCGACCTACGAGCAGTACTTC
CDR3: CASSNGGRRNLAPTYEQYF

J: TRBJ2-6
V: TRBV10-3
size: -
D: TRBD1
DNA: TGTGCCGCCGACAGGGGGGGCTCTGGGGCCAACGTCCTGACTTTC
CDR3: CAADRGGSGANVLTF

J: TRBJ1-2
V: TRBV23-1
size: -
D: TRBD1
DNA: TGCGCCAGCAGTATGTACAGGGGGGGGTATGGCTACACCTTC
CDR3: CASSMYRGGYGYTF

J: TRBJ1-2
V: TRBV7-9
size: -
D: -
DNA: TGTGCCAGCAGCTTTACAGCTAACTATGGCTACACCTTC
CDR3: CASSFTANYGYTF

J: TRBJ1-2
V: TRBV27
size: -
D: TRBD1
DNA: TGTGCCAGCAGTTTGTCGGGACAGGGTAACTATGGCTACACCTTC
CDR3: CASSLSGQGNYGYTF

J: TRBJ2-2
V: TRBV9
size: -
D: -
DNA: TGTGCCAGCAGCGCTTATGGAGGGCCTTCCGGGGAGCTGTTTTTT
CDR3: CASSAYGGPSGELFF